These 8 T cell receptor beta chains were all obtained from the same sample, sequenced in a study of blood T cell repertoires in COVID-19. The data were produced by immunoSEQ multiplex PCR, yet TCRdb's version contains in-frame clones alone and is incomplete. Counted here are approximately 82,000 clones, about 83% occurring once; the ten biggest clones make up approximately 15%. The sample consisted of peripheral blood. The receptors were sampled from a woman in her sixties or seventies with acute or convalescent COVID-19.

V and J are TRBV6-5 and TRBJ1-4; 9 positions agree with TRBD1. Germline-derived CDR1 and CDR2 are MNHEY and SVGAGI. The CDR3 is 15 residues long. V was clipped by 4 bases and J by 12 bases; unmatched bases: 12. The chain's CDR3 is CASSSKTGGPFQLFF. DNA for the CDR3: TGTGCCAGCAGTTCAAAAACAGGGGGCCCTTTTCAACTGTTTTTT.

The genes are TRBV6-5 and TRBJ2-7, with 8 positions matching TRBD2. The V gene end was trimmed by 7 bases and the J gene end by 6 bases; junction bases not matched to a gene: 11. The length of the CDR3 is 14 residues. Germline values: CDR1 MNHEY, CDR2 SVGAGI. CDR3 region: CASTERRGDFEQYF. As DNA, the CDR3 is TGTGCCAGCACCGAGAGGCGGGGGGACTTCGAGCAGTACTTC.

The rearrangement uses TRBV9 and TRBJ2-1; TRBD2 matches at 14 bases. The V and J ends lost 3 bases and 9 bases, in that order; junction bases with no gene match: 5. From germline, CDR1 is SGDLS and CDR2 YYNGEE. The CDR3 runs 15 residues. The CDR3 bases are TGTGCCAGCAGCGACGGGACTAGCGGGGGTACTGAGCAGTTCTTC. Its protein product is CASSDGTSGGTEQFF.

The CDR3 reads CASSRDRGPRGTETQYF. Written as DNA, the CDR3 is TGTGCCAGTAGCCGGGACAGGGGCCCCCGGGGTACGGAGACCCAGTACTTC. This chain joins TRBV19 and TRBJ2-5; the match to TRBD1 covers 10 bases. This CDR3 has 17 residues. The trim removed 6 bases at V and 5 bases at J, leaving 15 bases unmatched. The germline V gene encodes CDR1 LNHDA and CDR2 SQIVND (reference sequence).

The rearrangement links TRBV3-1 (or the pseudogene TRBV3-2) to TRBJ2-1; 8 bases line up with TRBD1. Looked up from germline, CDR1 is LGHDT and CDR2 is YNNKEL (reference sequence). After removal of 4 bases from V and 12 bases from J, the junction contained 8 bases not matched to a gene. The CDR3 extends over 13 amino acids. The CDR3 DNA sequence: TGTGCCAGCAGCCCCGGACAGGGAGTTTGGCAGTTCTTC. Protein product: CASSPGQGVWQFF.

This CDR3 reads CASSFSSGNTEAFF. The CDR3 DNA reads as TGTGCCAGCAGCTTTTCCTCGGGGAACACTGAAGCTTTCTTT. This chain joins TRBV11-3 and TRBJ1-1; D remains ambiguous. The germline V gene has CDR1 SGHNT and CDR2 YENEEA. The CDR3 extends over 14 amino acids. V was trimmed by 3 bases and J by 1 base, leaving 9 bases between them. The whole variable domain, filled in from reference TRBV11-3 and TRBJ1-1, reads EAGVVQSPRYKIIEKKQPVAFWCNPISGHNTLYWYLQNLGQGPELLIRYENEEAVDDSQLPKDRFSAERLKGVDSTLKIQPAELGDSAVYLCASSFSSGNTEAFFGQGTRLTVV.

The CDR3 region is CASSLTPPGFAHNQPQHF. CDR3 DNA: TGTGCCAGCAGTCTAACCCCTCCGGGGTTCGCTCACAATCAGCCCCAGCATTTT. V usage is TRBV27 and J usage is TRBJ1-5; no reliable D call. Germline-derived CDR1 and CDR2 are MNHEY and SMNVEV (reference sequence). The V end lost 5 bases, the J end lost 3 bases, and 23 bases lay between the germline ends. The CDR3 contains 18 residues.

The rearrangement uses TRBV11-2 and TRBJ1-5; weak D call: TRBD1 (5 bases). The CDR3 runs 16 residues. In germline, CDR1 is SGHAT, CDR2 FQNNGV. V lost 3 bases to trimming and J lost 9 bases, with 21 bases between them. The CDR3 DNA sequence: TGTGCCAGCAGCTTGGACCACGGGGGGACCCATGGGCCCCAGCATTTT. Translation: CASSLDHGGTHGPQHF.